What follows is one T cell receptor (beta chain) and its context. The sample is drawn from a study of blood T cell repertoires in COVID-19. Across the study: Samples taken during acute and convalescent COVID-19 were collected in the United States, Italy and Spain. T cells, B-cell-depleted T cells, or PBMCs supplied cDNA or gDNA.

V lost 4 bases to trimming and J lost 5 bases; unmatched junction nucleotides: 4. The length of the CDR3 is 14 residues. Germline values: CDR1 SGHRS, CDR2 YFSETQ. Under the authors' procedure: It was from reference gene primer amplification that nucleated cell counts were estimated. Produced via immunoSEQ multiplex PCR; TCRdb's table is partial and in-frame only. Clone size and the V and J calls come from that table; the DNA yielded D and trimming. The sample holds 95,000 to 150,000 clones, 86% seen once. This rearrangement joins TRBV5-1 to TRBJ1-1, with TRBD1 matching 11 bases. The source is a man between 35 and 55 years old with acute or convalescent COVID-19. Sequenced material: peripheral blood. The CDR3 spells CASSRGQGGTEAFF. CDR3 nucleotide sequence: TGCGCCAGCAGCCGGGGACAGGGGGGTACTGAAGCTTTCTTT.